A selection of T cell receptor beta chains follows, all from one sample in a study of early T cells in non-severe SARS-CoV-2 infection. In TCRdb, the 5' RACE reads were re-called with MiXCR into one record per CDR3 protein. The table includes 65,000 to 95,000 distinct CDR3 sequences, 5% detected once. The sample here was whole blood, taken at baseline. The receptors here all came from an adult who was a healthcare worker with PCR-confirmed SARS-CoV-2 infection or an uninfected control (not recorded which). CDR3s include the opening cysteine and the closing phenylalanine or tryptophan. A D gene is named only where the DNA matches it firmly. Size is omitted from some rows. Given values are once, few, many or a class for expanded clones.

J gene,V gene,D gene,clone size,CDR3 protein,CDR3 DNA
TRBJ2-4,TRBV10-1,NA,NA,CASSDPGPEFLNIQYF,TGCGCCAGCAGTGACCCGGGACCCGAATTTTTAAACATTCAGTACTTC
TRBJ2-7,TRBV6-2/TRBV6-3,NA,many,CASSPRDYEQYF,TGTGCCAGCAGCCCCAGGGACTACGAGCAGTACTTC
TRBJ1-6,TRBV5-1,NA,few,CASSFGDSPLHF,TGCGCCAGCAGCTTCGGCGATTCACCCCTCCACTTT
TRBJ2-7,TRBV7-8,NA,many,CASSLGVVAGSYEQYF,TGTGCCAGCAGCTTAGGTGTCGTGGCGGGATCCTACGAGCAGTACTTC
TRBJ2-2,TRBV6-6,NA,many,CASSFAGTSNTGELFF,TGTGCCAGCAGTTTCGCCGGGACTTCGAACACCGGGGAGCTGTTTTTT
TRBJ2-2,TRBV15,NA,few,CATSRGTATGELFF,TGTGCCACCAGCAGAGGAACGGCCACCGGGGAGCTGTTTTTT
TRBJ2-1,TRBV6-1,NA,NA,CASPWQTAYNEQFF,TGTGCCAGCCCCTGGCAGACAGCCTACAATGAGCAGTTCTTC
TRBJ1-2,TRBV18,TRBD1,many,CASSPPPGQGLYGYTF,TGTGCCAGCTCACCTCCACCGGGACAGGGATTATATGGCTACACCTTC
TRBJ2-7,TRBV21-1,NA,many,CASTLLAGGRSYEQYF,TGTGCCAGCACCTTACTAGCGGGAGGTCGCTCCTACGAGCAGTACTTC
TRBJ2-7,TRBV11-3,NA,NA,CASSPRGRGYEQYF,TGTGCCAGCAGCCCCCGGGGCCGGGGGTACGAGCAGTACTTC
TRBJ2-7,TRBV28,TRBD2,few,CASSLYGGGTEQYF,TGTGCCAGCAGTTTATACGGGGGGGGCACCGAGCAGTACTTC
TRBJ1-3,TRBV2,NA,few,CASSGRPTVSGNTIYF,TGTGCCAGCAGTGGCAGACCAACCGTCTCTGGAAACACCATATATTTT
TRBJ2-1,TRBV20-1,TRBD1,few,CSAQTGSPNEQFF,TGCAGTGCCCAGACAGGGTCTCCCAATGAGCAGTTCTTC
TRBJ2-2,TRBV12-3/TRBV12-4,TRBD2,NA,CASSYPPAGPNTGELFF,TGTGCCAGCAGTTACCCCCCAGCGGGACCGAACACCGGGGAGCTGTTTTTT
TRBJ2-7,TRBV27,NA,many,CASRRGGSYEQYF,TGTGCCAGCAGGCGGGGAGGCTCCTACGAGCAGTACTTC
TRBJ1-5,TRBV7-9,TRBD1,many,CASSSGQGLPQPQHF,TGTGCCAGCAGCTCCGGACAGGGACTTCCTCAGCCCCAGCATTTT
TRBJ2-3,TRBV20-1,NA,many,CSAARGTQYF,TGCAGTGCTGCCCGAGGTACGCAGTATTTT
TRBJ2-5,TRBV20-1,NA,many,CSAGGDAGERTQYF,TGCAGTGCTGGGGGAGACGCAGGGGAGCGGACCCAGTACTTC
TRBJ2-7,TRBV5-1,NA,few,CASSLEVGQGWTYEQYF,TGCGCCAGCAGCTTGGAGGTAGGGCAGGGATGGACCTACGAGCAGTACTTC
TRBJ1-5,TRBV20-1,NA,many,CSAKLAGNQPQHF,TGCAGTGCTAAGTTGGCAGGTAATCAGCCCCAGCATTTT
TRBJ2-7,TRBV27,TRBD1,many,CASRDNTGGYEQYF,TGTGCCAGCAGGGACAATACAGGGGGCTACGAGCAGTACTTC
TRBJ2-7,TRBV30,NA,many,CACRTAQAPYEQYF,TGTGCCTGCCGAACCGCCCAAGCCCCTTACGAGCAGTACTTC
TRBJ1-3,TRBV20-1,NA,few,CSAPQGNTIYF,TGCAGTGCCCCACAGGGAAACACCATATATTTT
TRBJ2-3,TRBV3-1,TRBD2,NA,CASSPQMTSRVNTQYF,TGTGCCAGCAGCCCTCAGATGACTAGCAGGGTAAATACGCAGTATTTT
TRBJ2-1,TRBV3-1,NA,many,CASSHQGGEQFF,TGTGCCAGCAGCCATCAGGGTGGTGAGCAGTTCTTC
TRBJ2-2,TRBV5-6,NA,many,CASSPGWSEFGELFF,TGTGCCAGCAGCCCTGGCTGGTCGGAGTTCGGTGAGCTGTTTTTT
TRBJ2-1,TRBV5-6,TRBD2,many,CASSGTRLAGGRSSYNEQFF,TGTGCCAGCAGCGGAACGCGACTAGCGGGAGGTAGGAGCTCCTACAATGAGCAGTTCTTC
TRBJ1-2,TRBV28,NA,NA,CASSLGSARGYTF,TGTGCCAGCAGCCTAGGTTCAGCGCGAGGCTACACCTTC